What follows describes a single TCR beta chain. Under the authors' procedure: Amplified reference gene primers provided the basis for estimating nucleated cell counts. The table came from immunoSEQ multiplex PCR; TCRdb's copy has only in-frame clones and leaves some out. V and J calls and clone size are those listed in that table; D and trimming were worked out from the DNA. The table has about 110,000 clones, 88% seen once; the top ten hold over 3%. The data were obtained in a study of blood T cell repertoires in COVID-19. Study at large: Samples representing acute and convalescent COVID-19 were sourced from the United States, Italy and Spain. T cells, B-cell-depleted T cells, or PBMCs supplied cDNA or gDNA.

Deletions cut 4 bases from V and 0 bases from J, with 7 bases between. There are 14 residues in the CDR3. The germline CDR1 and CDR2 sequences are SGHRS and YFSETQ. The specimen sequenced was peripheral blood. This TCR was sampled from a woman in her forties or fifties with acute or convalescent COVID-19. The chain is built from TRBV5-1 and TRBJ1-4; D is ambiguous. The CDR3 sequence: CASSESATNEKLFF. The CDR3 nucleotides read TGCGCCAGCAGCGAGAGTGCAACTAATGAAAAACTGTTTTTT. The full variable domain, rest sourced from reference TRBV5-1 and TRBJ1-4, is KAGVTQTPRYLIKTRGQQVTLSCSPISGHRSVSWYQQTPGQGLQFLFEYFSETQRNKGNFPGRFSGRQFSNSRSEMNVSTLELGDSALYLCASSESATNEKLFFGSGTQLSVL.